This T cell receptor beta chain was documented in a study of blood T cell repertoires in COVID-19. Across the whole study: The analysed material was cDNA or gDNA that came from T cells, B-cell-depleted T cells, or PBMCs.

Those who participated ranged in age from roughly 18 to 90 years and resided in 24 US areas. Clinical histories supplied by participants themselves formed the basis of cohort assignment. The protocol was immunoSEQ multiplex PCR, while the TCRdb copy is restricted to in-frame clones and leaves out a portion. The sample records about 200,000 clones, about 83% being singletons. Per the germline V gene, CDR1 is MDHEN and CDR2 is SYDVKM. The CDR3 covers 15 residues. After removal of 6 bases from V and 6 bases from J, the junction contained 13 bases not matched to a gene. Sequencing was carried out using PBMCs or T cells enriched from blood (not recorded which). V and J are TRBV28 and TRBJ2-7; TRBD1 matches at 8 bases. This sequence was found in a man between 35 and 55 years old with acute COVID-19. In DNA form, the CDR3 reads TGTGCCAGCAGCTCCCCAGGACAGGGCGGCCGCGAGCAGTACTTC. The encoded protein is CASSSPGQGGREQYF. Together with reference TRBV28 and TRBJ2-7, the CDR3 gives the full variable domain: DVKVTQSSRYLVKRTGEKVFLECVQDMDHENMFWYRQDPGLGLRLIYFSYDVKMKEKGDIPEGYSVSREKKERFSLILESASTNQTSMYLCASSSPGQGGREQYFGPGTRLTVT.